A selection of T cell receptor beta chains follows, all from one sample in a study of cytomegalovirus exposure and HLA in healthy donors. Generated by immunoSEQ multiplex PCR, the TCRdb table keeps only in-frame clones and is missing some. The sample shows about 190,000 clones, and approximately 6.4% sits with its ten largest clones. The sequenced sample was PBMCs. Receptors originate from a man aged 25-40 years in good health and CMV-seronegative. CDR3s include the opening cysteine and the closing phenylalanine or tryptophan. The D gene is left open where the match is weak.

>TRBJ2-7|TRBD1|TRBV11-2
CASSFLTGGPYEQYF
TGTGCCAGCAGCTTTTTGACAGGGGGCCCCTACGAGCAGTACTTC
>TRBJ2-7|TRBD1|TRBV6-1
CASSPTGTTYEQYF
TGTGCCAGCAGTCCGACAGGGACAACCTACGAGCAGTACTTC
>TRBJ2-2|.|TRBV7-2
CASSPGVTGELFF
TGTGCCAGCAGCCCAGGGGTCACCGGGGAGCTGTTTTTT
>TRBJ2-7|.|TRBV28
CASSPLRRAGYEQYF
TGTGCCAGCAGCCCACTAAGGAGGGCGGGATACGAGCAGTACTTC
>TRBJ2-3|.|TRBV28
CASSSGGGSTDTQYF
TGTGCCAGCAGTTCGGGCGGAGGTAGCACAGATACGCAGTATTTT
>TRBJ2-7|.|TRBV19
CASRHKPKGVQYF
TGTGCCAGTAGGCACAAGCCAAAGGGAGTGCAGTACTTC
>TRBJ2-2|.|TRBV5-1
CASSLASGKTGELFF
TGCGCCAGCAGCTTGGCCTCCGGGAAGACCGGGGAGCTGTTTTTT
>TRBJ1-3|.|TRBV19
CASSIGASGNTIYF
TGTGCCAGTAGTATCGGAGCCTCTGGAAACACCATATATTTT
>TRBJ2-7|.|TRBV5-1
CASSLAVATYEQYF
TGCGCCAGCAGCTTGGCCGTGGCAACCTACGAGCAGTACTTC
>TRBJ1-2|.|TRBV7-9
CASSNPPGTFHYGYTF
TGTGCCAGCAGCAATCCTCCGGGGACATTTCACTATGGCTACACCTTC
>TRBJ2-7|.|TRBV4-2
CASSQVSGQTYEQYF
TGTGCCAGCAGCCAAGTTTCAGGACAAACCTACGAGCAGTACTTC
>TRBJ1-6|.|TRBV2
CASRSGVSSVNSLHF
TGTGCGTCCAGAAGCGGTGTTTCCAGTGTGAATTCCCTCCACTTT
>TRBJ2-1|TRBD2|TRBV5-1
CASTLAGEPYNEQFF
TGCGCCAGCACCCTAGCGGGAGAACCCTACAATGAGCAGTTCTTC
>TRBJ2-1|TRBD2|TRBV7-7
CASSSKAGGLYNEQFF
TGTGCCAGCAGCTCTAAAGCGGGAGGGCTTTACAATGAGCAGTTCTTC
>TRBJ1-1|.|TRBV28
CASSFQGGTEAFF
TGTGCCAGCAGTTTTCAGGGCGGCACTGAAGCTTTCTTT
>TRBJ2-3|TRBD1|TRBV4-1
CASSFRTGYTDTQYF
TGCGCCAGCAGCTTCCGGACAGGTTACACAGATACGCAGTATTTT
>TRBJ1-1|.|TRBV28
CASSSPDSVNTEAFF
TGTGCCAGCAGTTCCCCAGACAGCGTGAACACTGAAGCTTTCTTT
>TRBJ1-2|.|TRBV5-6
CASSFGAGYTF
TGTGCCAGCAGCTTTGGGGCAGGCTACACCTTC
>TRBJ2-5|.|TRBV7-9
CASSKAGTSETQYF
TGTGCCAGCAGCAAGGCGGGTACCTCCGAGACCCAGTACTTC
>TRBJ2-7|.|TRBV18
CASSPEQDHYEQYF
TGTGCCAGCTCACCGGAACAGGACCACTACGAGCAGTACTTC
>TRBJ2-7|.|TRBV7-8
CASSLERAAYEQYF
TGTGCCAGCAGCCTAGAGCGGGCGGCCTACGAGCAGTACTTC
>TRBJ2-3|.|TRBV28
CASSSSSVDTQYF
TGTGCCAGCAGTTCGTCTAGCGTAGATACGCAGTATTTT
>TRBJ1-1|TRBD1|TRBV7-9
CASSQGDRFGLRTEAFF
TGTGCCAGCAGCCAGGGGGACAGGTTCGGTCTGAGGACTGAAGCTTTCTTT
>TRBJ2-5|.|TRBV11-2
CASSLDDTETQYF
TGTGCCAGCAGCTTAGACGACACGGAGACCCAGTACTTC
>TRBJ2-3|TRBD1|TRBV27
CASSLTGPDTQYF
TGTGCCAGCAGTTTGACAGGGCCAGATACGCAGTATTTT
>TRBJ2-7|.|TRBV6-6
CATARGSSYEQYF
TGTGCCACCGCGAGAGGCAGTTCCTACGAGCAGTACTTC
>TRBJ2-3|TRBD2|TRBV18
CASSPLELAGEKDTQYF
TGTGCCAGCTCACCACTTGAACTAGCGGGTGAAAAAGATACGCAGTATTTT
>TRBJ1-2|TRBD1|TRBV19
CASSTDRVVDGYTF
TGTGCCAGTAGTACCGACAGGGTGGTAGATGGCTACACCTTC